Given below is one TCR beta chain in context. The antigen is not known. Looked up from germline, CDR1 is MNHEY and CDR2 is SMNVEV (reference sequence). The CDR3 runs to 14 residues. Trimming removed 2 bases from V and 5 bases from J, with 9 bases in between. TCRdb itself ran the reads through MiXCR, one entry per CDR3 protein. The table has about 200,000 distinct CDR3 sequences, roughly 9.8% seen once. This entry is derived from a study of T cell repertoires in cytomegalovirus infection. About the study: An indication of both CMV infection and matching HLA type came from public TCR beta signatures.

Findings and limits, study-wide: Cumulative public TCR beta family frequency identified CMV carriers with the relevant HLA. Clonotype analysis showed dominance of the ex vivo response by HLA-C-restricted CMV-specific TCR beta clonotypes.

Sequencing input: PBMCs. This rearrangement joins TRBV27 to TRBJ2-2, with a tentative D call TRBD2 (6 bases). The source is a human donor in good health (CMV status not recorded). Some clones in this sample may be carry-over from other donors' samples. This CDR3 is CASSLGGKTGELFF. CDR3 coding DNA: TGTGCCAGCAGTTTAGGGGGGAAGACCGGGGAGCTGTTTTTT.